These T cell receptor beta chains were read from a single sample in a study of immune evolution from preneoplasia to lung adenocarcinoma. Sequencing used immunoSEQ multiplex PCR; TCRdb keeps in-frame clones, though not all of them. The sample has around 10,000 clones, nearly 90% seen once. Sequenced sample: FFPE invasive lung adenocarcinoma tissue. The receptors were gathered from an older person with invasive lung adenocarcinoma. CDR3s leave out the opening cysteine and the closing phenylalanine or tryptophan. Each record gives: D gene, J gene, V gene, CDR3 protein. A D gene is named only where the DNA matches it firmly.

>-|TRBJ1-4|TRBV10-2
ASSDWGLKNEKLF
>-|TRBJ2-7|TRBV29-1
SVVSVAYEQY
>TRBD2|TRBJ2-1|TRBV18
ASSRGSGGGDEQF
>TRBD2|TRBJ2-3|TRBV29-1
SVEVGTSGGYTDTQY
>TRBD1|TRBJ2-7|TRBV7-2
ASSPTGGLEQY
>TRBD2|TRBJ2-3|TRBV10-2
ASSESGAGMADTQY
>-|TRBJ1-1|TRBV6-5
ASSYGTGTEAF
>-|TRBJ2-3|TRBV28
ASTWRPTITSTDTQY
>-|TRBJ2-3|TRBV9
ASSPSSSDTQY
>-|TRBJ1-2|TRBV29-1
SVSEGTNYGYT
>TRBD1|TRBJ1-5|TRBV4-1
ASSQAGQGYQPQH
>-|TRBJ2-7|TRBV29-1
SVSGGAQISVGEQY
>-|TRBJ1-4|TRBV11-2
ASSLDGGAKLF
>-|TRBJ1-1|TRBV18
ASSSIPVGPANTEAF
>TRBD2|TRBJ2-7|TRBV28
ASSLTSGKAEQY
>TRBD1|TRBJ1-1|TRBV29-1
SVGGQTVNTEAF
>TRBD2|TRBJ2-7|TRBV11-2
ASSYGLAAYEQY
>-|TRBJ1-5|TRBV4-1
ASSQDSGGESNQPQH
>-|TRBJ1-1|TRBV29-1
SVEGLWTTTEAF
>-|TRBJ2-5|TRBV30
AWVKDGSLTQY
>-|TRBJ1-1|TRBV7-3
ASSPRDGDEAF
>-|TRBJ2-1|TRBV5-1
ASSLGQGLGEQF
>-|TRBJ1-1|TRBV7-9
ASSLEGVTEAF
>-|TRBJ2-7|TRBV29-1
SAGRTALSYEQY
>-|TRBJ1-5|TRBV29-1
SVRDGGNQPQH
>-|TRBJ2-3|TRBV18
ASSPLSTEADTQY
>-|TRBJ2-5|TRBV2
ASSEVTTQETQY
>-|TRBJ1-3|TRBV5-8
ASSFTRDSGNTIY
>-|TRBJ2-1|TRBV4-2
ASSQASEQF
>-|TRBJ2-2|TRBV10-1
ASSVNSGSGELF
>TRBD2|TRBJ2-2|TRBV30
AWSRGTSLNTGELF
>-|TRBJ2-7|TRBV2
ASSDPSGGSSYEQY
>TRBD1|TRBJ2-5|TRBV5-1
ASRPGTGKETQY
>TRBD2|TRBJ2-1|TRBV9
ASSVVTSGTYNEQF
>-|TRBJ2-1|TRBV2
ASSLSGVNNEQF
>-|TRBJ2-5|TRBV19
ASSWTTQETQY
>-|TRBJ1-4|TRBV6-6
ASSLGRPLYEKLF
>TRBD2|TRBJ2-7|TRBV30
AWSVGAGVPVGEY
>-|TRBJ1-1|TRBV30
AWSVSGSTEAF
>TRBD1|TRBJ1-1|TRBV5-1
ASSLNRGAAGGVNTEAF
>-|TRBJ2-5|TRBV11-1
ASSAGNQETQY
>TRBD2|TRBJ2-1|TRBV5-1
ASSNPGLSVDEQF
>-|TRBJ2-5|TRBV10-1
ASSETPEETQY
>-|TRBJ1-2|TRBV6-5
ASSPGDGGYT
>TRBD2|TRBJ2-2|TRBV7-6
ASSLSGGAGGTGELF
>TRBD1|TRBJ1-2|TRBV30
ARDRTDYGYT
>-|TRBJ1-1|TRBV6-1
ASSELFPGLGGSAF
>TRBD1|TRBJ1-2|TRBV28
ASSLLGQRNYGYT
>TRBD1|TRBJ2-7|TRBV14
ASSRPGQGREQY
>TRBD2|TRBJ2-7|TRBV2
ASGSGSLSYEQY
>-|TRBJ2-7|TRBV7-2
ASSFPGARRYEQY
>TRBD1|TRBJ2-3|TRBV6-1
ASSEAVTGGFWADTQY
>-|TRBJ2-1|TRBV7-2
ASSLAGLNEQF
>-|TRBJ2-1|TRBV7-2
ASSLHNEQF